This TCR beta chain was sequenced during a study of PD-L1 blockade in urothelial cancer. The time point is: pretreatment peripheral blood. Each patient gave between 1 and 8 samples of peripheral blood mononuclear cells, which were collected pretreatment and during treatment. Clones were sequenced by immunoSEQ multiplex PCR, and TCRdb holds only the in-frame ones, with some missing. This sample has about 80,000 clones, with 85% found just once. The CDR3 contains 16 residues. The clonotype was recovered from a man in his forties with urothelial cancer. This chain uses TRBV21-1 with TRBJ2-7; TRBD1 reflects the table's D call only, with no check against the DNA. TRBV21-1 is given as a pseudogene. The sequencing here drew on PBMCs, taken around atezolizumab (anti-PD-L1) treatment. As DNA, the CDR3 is TGTGCCAGCAGGGGGCTAACAGGGGGCGACACCTACGAGCAGTACTTC. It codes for CASRGLTGGDTYEQYF.